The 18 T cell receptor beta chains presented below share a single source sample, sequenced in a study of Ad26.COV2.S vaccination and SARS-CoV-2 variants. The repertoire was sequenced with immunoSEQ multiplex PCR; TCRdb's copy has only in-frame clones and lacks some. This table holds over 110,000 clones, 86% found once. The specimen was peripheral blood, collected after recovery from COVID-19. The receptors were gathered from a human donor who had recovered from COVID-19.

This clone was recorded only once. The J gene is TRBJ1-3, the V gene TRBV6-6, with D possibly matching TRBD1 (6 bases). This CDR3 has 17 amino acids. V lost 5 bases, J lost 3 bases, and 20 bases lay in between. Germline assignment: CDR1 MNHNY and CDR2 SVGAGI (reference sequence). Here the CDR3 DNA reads TGTGCCAGCAGTCAGATCAGGGGAGGGCGAGGTGGAAACACCATATATTTT. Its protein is CASSQIRGGRGGNTIYF.

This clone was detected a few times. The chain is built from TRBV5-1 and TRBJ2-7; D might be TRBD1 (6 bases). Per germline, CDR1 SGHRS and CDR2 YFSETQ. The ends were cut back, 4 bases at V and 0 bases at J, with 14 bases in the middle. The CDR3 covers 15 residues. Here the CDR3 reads CASSPRGDNSYEQYF. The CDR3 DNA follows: TGCGCCAGCAGCCCGAGAGGGGACAACTCCTACGAGCAGTACTTC.

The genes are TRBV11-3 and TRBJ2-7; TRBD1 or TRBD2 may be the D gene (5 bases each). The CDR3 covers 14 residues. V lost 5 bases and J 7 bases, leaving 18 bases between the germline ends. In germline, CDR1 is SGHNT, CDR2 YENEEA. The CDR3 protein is CASSPGKGRAEQYF. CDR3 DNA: TGTGCCAGCAGCCCAGGGAAAGGGCGGGCGGAGCAGTACTTC.

Here the CDR3 DNA reads TGTGCCAGCAGCTTAGGTGAGCTAGCGGTGGCCGAGCAGTACTTC. The encoded protein is CASSLGELAVAEQYF. The genes are TRBV7-2 and TRBJ2-7, with 7 bases matching TRBD2. CDR3 size: 15 residues. Germline-derived CDR1 and CDR2 are SGHTA and FQGNSA. V trimming: 1 base; J trimming: 6 bases; junction bases outside the gene matches: 9.

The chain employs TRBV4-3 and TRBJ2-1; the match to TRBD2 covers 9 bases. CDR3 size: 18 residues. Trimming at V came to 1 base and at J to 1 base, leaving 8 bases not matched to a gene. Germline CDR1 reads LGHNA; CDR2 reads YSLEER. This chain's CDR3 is CASSQVFKRGASYNEQFF. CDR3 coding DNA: TGCGCCAGCAGCCAAGTGTTCAAGCGGGGGGCTTCCTACAATGAGCAGTTCTTC.

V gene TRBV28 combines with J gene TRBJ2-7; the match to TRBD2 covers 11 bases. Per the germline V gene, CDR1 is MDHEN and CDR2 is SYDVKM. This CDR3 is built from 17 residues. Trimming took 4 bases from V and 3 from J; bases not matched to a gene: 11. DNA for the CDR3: TGTGCCAGCAGTTCCAAACGACTAGCGGGGACCTTCTACGAGCAGTACTTC. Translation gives CASSSKRLAGTFYEQYF.

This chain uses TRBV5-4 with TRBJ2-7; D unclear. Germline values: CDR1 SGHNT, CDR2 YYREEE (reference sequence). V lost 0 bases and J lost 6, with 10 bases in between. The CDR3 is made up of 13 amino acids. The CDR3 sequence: CASSLGQTREQYF. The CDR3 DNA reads TGTGCCAGCAGCTTGGGGCAGACCCGCGAGCAGTACTTC.

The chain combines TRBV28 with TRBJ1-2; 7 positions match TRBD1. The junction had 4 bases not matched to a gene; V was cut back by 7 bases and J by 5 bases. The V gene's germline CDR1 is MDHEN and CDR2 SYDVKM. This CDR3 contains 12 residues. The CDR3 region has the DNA TGTGCCAGCAAGGGGACAGTTTATGGCTACACCTTC. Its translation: CASKGTVYGYTF.

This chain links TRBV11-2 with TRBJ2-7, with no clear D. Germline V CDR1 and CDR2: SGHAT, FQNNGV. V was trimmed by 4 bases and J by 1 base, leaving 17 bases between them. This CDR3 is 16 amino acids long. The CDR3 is CASSSWTGRASYEQYF. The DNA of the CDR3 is TGTGCCAGCAGCTCGTGGACGGGCAGAGCGTCCTACGAGCAGTACTTC.

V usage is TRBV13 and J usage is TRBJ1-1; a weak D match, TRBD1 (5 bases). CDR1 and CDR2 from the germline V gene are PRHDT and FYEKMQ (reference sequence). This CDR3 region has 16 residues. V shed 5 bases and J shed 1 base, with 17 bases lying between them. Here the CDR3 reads CASSHPSGMGNTEAFF. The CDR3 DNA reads TGTGCCAGCAGCCACCCCTCAGGGATGGGGAACACTGAAGCTTTCTTT.

CDR3 DNA: TGTGCCAGCAGCTTAAATCGGGACCGAGGGGCGGAAAAACTGTTTTTT. Translating gives CASSLNRDRGAEKLFF. V gene TRBV7-2 combines with J gene TRBJ1-4; a possible D gene is TRBD1 (5 bases). The CDR3 is 16 amino acids. With 2 bases removed from V and 8 bases from J, the gap between germline ends came to 18 bases. Germline lookup yields CDR1 SGHTA and CDR2 FQGNSA.

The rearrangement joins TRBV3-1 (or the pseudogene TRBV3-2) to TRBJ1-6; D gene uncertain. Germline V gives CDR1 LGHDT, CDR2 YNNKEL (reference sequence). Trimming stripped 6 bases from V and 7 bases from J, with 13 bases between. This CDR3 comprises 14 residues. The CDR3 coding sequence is TGTGCCAGCAGTGGAAACAGAGAAAATTCACCCCTCCACTTT. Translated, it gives CASSGNRENSPLHF.

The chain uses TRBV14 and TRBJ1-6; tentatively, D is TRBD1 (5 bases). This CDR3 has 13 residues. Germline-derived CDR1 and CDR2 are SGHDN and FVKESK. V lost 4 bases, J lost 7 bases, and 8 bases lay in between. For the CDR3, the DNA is TGTGCCAGCAGCCGGGGCCTGAATTCACCCCTCCACTTT. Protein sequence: CASSRGLNSPLHF. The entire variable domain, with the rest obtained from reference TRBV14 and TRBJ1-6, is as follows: EAGVTQFPSHSVIEKGQTVTLRCDPISGHDNLYWYRRVMGKEIKFLLHFVKESKQDESGMPNNRFLAERTGGTYSTLKVQPAELEDSGVYFCASSRGLNSPLHFGNGTRLTVT.

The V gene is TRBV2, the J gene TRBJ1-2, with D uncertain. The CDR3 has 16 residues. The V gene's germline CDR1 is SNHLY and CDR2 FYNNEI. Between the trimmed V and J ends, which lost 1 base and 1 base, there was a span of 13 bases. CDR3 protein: CASSEVGSALNYGYTF. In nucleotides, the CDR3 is TGTGCCAGCAGTGAAGTCGGATCCGCCCTTAACTATGGCTACACCTTC.

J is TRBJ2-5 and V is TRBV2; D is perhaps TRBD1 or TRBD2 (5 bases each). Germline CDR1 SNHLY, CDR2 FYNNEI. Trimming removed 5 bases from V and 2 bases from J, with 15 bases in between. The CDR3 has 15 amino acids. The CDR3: CASSPLWDRQETQYF. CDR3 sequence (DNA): TGTGCCAGCAGTCCCCTTTGGGACCGGCAAGAGACCCAGTACTTC.

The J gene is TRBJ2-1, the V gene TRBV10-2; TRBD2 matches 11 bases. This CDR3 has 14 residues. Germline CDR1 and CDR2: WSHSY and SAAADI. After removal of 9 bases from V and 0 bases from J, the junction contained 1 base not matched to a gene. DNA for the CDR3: TGCGCCAGTCTAGCGGGGGGCTCCTACAATGAGCAGTTCTTC. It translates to CASLAGGSYNEQFF.

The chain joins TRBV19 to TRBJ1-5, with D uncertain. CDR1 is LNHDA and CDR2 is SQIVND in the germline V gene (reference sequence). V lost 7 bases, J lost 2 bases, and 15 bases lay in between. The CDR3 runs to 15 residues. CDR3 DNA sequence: TGTGCCAGTAAACTCGAAGTGTGGGGCAATCAGCCCCAGCATTTT. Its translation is CASKLEVWGNQPQHF.

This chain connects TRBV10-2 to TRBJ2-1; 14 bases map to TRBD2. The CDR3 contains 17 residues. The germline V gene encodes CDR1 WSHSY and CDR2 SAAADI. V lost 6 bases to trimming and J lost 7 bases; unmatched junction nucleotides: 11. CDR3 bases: TGCGCCAGCAGCGCCAGACTAGCGGGGGGGCTGGGGAATGAGCAGTTCTTC. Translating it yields CASSARLAGGLGNEQFF.